The 23 T cell receptor beta chains below all came from one sample that was sequenced in a study of technical replicates of blood from a few donors. Using immunoSEQ multiplex PCR, the repertoire was profiled, and TCRdb retains in-frame clones only, with some absent. The sample carries about 64,000 clones, 80% to 90% recorded once. Sequenced material: PBMCs. The receptors originated from a human donor in good health. Some clones in this sample may be carry-over from other donors' samples.

CDR3 amino acids: CAIRDGQGNSPLHF. As DNA, the CDR3 is TGTGCCATCAGGGACGGACAGGGGAATTCACCCCTCCACTTT. The V gene is TRBV10-3, the J gene TRBJ1-6; 9 positions match TRBD1. Trimming took 6 bases from V and 7 from J; bases not matched to a gene: 4. From germline, CDR1 is ENHRY and CDR2 SYGVKD. The CDR3 is made up of 14 amino acids.

The rearrangement links TRBV6-1 to TRBJ2-3; weak D call: TRBD1 (5 bases). This CDR3 is built from 15 residues. V dropped 0 bases and J dropped 2 bases, with 9 bases sitting between them. The germline CDR1 and CDR2 sequences are MNHNS and SASEGT. The DNA of the CDR3 is TGTGCCAGCAGTGAAGCGGGGCACATCACAGATACGCAGTATTTT. This sequence encodes CASSEAGHITDTQYF.

This chain joins TRBV15 and TRBJ1-1, with a weak D call TRBD1 (6 bases). Trimming pared 5 bases from V and 5 bases from J, leaving 21 bases between. The CDR3 spans 16 residues. Germline CDR1 reads LNHNV; CDR2 reads YYDKDF (reference sequence). The CDR3 reads CATSRGSFTGQTEAFF. The CDR3 DNA sequence: TGTGCCACCAGCCGTGGCAGTTTCACAGGGCAGACTGAAGCTTTCTTT. Looking up the rest from reference TRBV15 and TRBJ1-1 gives the full variable domain: DAMVIQNPRYQVTQFGKPVTLSCSQTLNHNVMYWYQQKSSQAPKLLFHYYDKDFNNEADTPDNFQSRRPNTSFCFLDIRSPGLGDTAMYLCATSRGSFTGQTEAFFGQGTRLTVV.

As regards this clone: Germline and junction disagree at one end, which may indicate a read error. The chain links TRBV7-8 to TRBJ1-3, with D uncertain. Germline V CDR1 and CDR2: SGHVS, FQNEAQ. There are 15 residues in the CDR3. CDR3 sequence reads: CASSRAGSPGNTIYF. The CDR3 nucleotides read TGTGCCAGCAGCCGGGCGGGGTCTCCTGGGAACACCATATATTTT. The full variable domain, in which reference TRBV7-8 and TRBJ1-3 provide the parts outside the CDR3, is GAGVSQSPRYKVAKRGQDVALRCDPISGHVSLFWYQQALGQGPEFLTYFQNEAQLDKSGLPSDRFFAERPEGSVSTLKIQRTQQEDSAVYLCASSRAGSPGNTIYFGEGSWLTVV.

This chain uses TRBV5-5 with TRBJ1-2; weak D call: TRBD1 (5 bases). CDR1 SGHKS and CDR2 YYEKEE come from the germline V gene (reference sequence). The CDR3 length is 13 residues. V lost 4 bases and J lost 2, with 9 bases in between. The DNA of the CDR3 is TGTGCCAGCAGCCCGGGACTGAACTATGGCTACACCTTC. Translated, it gives CASSPGLNYGYTF.

Only a few counts were recorded for this clone. The J gene is TRBJ1-5, the V gene TRBV2, with 10 bases that match TRBD1. CDR3 length: 14 amino acids. Trimming cost V 3 bases and J 7 bases; bases outside gene matches: 3. Germline lookup yields CDR1 SNHLY and CDR2 FYNNEI. CDR3: CASSDDRGLQPQHF. The CDR3 nucleotides read TGTGCCAGCAGTGACGACAGGGGGCTGCAGCCCCAGCATTTT.

V gene TRBV7-9 combines with J gene TRBJ1-4; 7 bases are a match to TRBD1. V lost 5 bases to trimming and J lost 5 bases; unmatched junction nucleotides: 5. Germline V gene lookup returns CDR1 SEHNR and CDR2 FQNEAQ (reference sequence). This CDR3 is 14 amino acids long. CDR3 sequence reads: CASSHDRVNEKLFF. CDR3 nucleotides: TGTGCCAGCAGCCACGACAGGGTCAATGAAAAACTGTTTTTT.

The rearrangement uses TRBV5-6 and TRBJ2-5; unclear D gene. V shed 1 base and J shed 5 bases, with 15 bases lying between them. CDR1 is SGHDT, CDR2 YYEEEE, per germline. The CDR3 extends over 15 amino acids. The CDR3 here is CASSLRGLHVETQYF. Here the CDR3 DNA reads TGTGCCAGCAGCTTGAGAGGTCTCCATGTGGAGACCCAGTACTTC.

The V call is TRBV30, the J call TRBJ2-2; 9 nucleotides agree with TRBD2. V shed 4 bases and J 7 bases; nucleotides not matched to a gene: 1. Germline V gives CDR1 GTSNPN, CDR2 SVGIG (reference sequence). The length of the CDR3 is 12 residues. The chain's CDR3 is CAWMRGGGELFF. In DNA, the CDR3 is TGTGCCTGGATGCGGGGGGGCGGGGAGCTGTTTTTT. Using reference TRBV30 and TRBJ2-2 for the parts outside the CDR3, the full variable domain is SQTIHQWPATLVQPVGSPLSLECTVEGTSNPNLYWYRQAAGRGLQLLFYSVGIGQISSEVPQNLSASRPQDRQFILSSKKLLLSDSGFYLCAWMRGGGELFFGEGSRLTVL.

Regarding this clone: Other nucleotide sequences in the sample specify the same CDR3. This chain links TRBV7-9 with TRBJ1-1; possible D gene TRBD1, 6 bases. The CDR3 runs to 15 residues. Per the germline V gene, CDR1 is SEHNR and CDR2 is FQNEAQ (reference sequence). The V end was cut by 5 bases, the J end by 0 bases, with 13 bases between. The DNA for the CDR3 is TGTGCCAGCAGCCCAGCTCAGGGGCTGAACACTGAAGCTTTCTTT. As protein: CASSPAQGLNTEAFF.

The chain couples TRBV10-3 to TRBJ2-1; TRBD1 agrees at 12 bases. The CDR3 consists of 15 residues. V dropped 11 bases and J dropped 7; count of bases not matched to a gene: 12. Per germline, CDR1 ENHRY and CDR2 SYGVKD. The CDR3 nucleotides are TGTGCCGCACACCGGGACAGGGGGCAATGGAATGAGCAGTTCTTC. Protein product: CAAHRDRGQWNEQFF.

The chain couples TRBV9 to TRBJ1-3; no clear D. Trimming left V 0 bases short and J 4 bases short, with 11 bases between. Germline V gives CDR1 SGDLS, CDR2 YYNGEE. This CDR3 has 15 residues. This CDR3 reads CASSVVPVAGNTIYF. CDR3 DNA: TGTGCCAGCAGCGTAGTCCCTGTGGCCGGAAACACCATATATTTT.

This clone is a singleton in its sample. Other DNA sequences in the same sample also yield this CDR3. The chain combines TRBV7-9 with TRBJ1-1; no clear D gene. The germline V gene encodes CDR1 SEHNR and CDR2 FQNEAQ (reference sequence). With 1 base removed from V and 7 bases from J, the gap between germline ends came to 7 bases. The CDR3 totals 12 residues. CDR3 in amino acids: CASSLGAGEAFF. The CDR3 DNA reads as TGTGCCAGCAGCTTAGGGGCAGGTGAAGCTTTCTTT.

This chain links TRBV30 with TRBJ2-2; the D is unclear. Trimming removed 2 bases from V and 5 bases from J, with 6 bases in between. Per the germline V gene, CDR1 is GTSNPN and CDR2 is SVGIG (reference sequence). The CDR3 has 12 residues. CDR3 bases: TGTGCCTGGAGTTTCGGGACCGGGGAGCTGTTTTTT. Encoded protein: CAWSFGTGELFF.

This clone was picked up one time. The rearrangement joins TRBV7-6 to TRBJ2-7; D is uncertain. Trimming cost V 1 base and J 4 bases, with 11 bases left between them. The CDR3 covers 14 residues. Germline CDR1 reads SGHVS; CDR2 reads FNYEAQ. As DNA, the CDR3 is TGTGCCAGCAGCTTAGGGTCAGATCTTTACGAGCAGTACTTC. Translating it yields CASSLGSDLYEQYF.

The V call is TRBV6-6, the J call TRBJ1-1; perhaps TRBD1 as D (5 bases). The V and J ends lost 7 bases and 1 base respectively, with 13 bases between them. This CDR3 contains 14 residues. Looked up from germline, CDR1 is MNHNY and CDR2 is SVGAGI (reference sequence). The CDR3 here is CASTEGRKNTEAFF. CDR3 sequence (DNA): TGTGCCAGCACCGAGGGGAGGAAGAACACTGAAGCTTTCTTT.

The V call is TRBV5-6, the J call TRBJ2-3; 9 nucleotides match TRBD1. Germline values: CDR1 SGHDT, CDR2 YYEEEE. Trimming removed 4 bases from V and 0 bases from J; junction bases left unmatched: 3. The CDR3 is 15 residues long. CDR3 sequence: CASSRGQGSTDTQYF. The CDR3 nucleotides are TGTGCCAGCAGCCGGGGACAGGGCAGCACAGATACGCAGTATTTT.

As regards this clone: A read error may produce the germline difference seen at one junction end. The chain combines TRBV18 with TRBJ2-3, with D possibly being TRBD1 (6 bases). Germline CDR1 is KGHSH and CDR2 is LQKENI. The CDR3 has 15 residues. CDR3 loop: CASSPGHPSRDTQYF. The CDR3 coding sequence is TGTGCCAGCTCACCGGGACACCCCAGCAGAGATACGCAGTATTTT.

The CDR3 bases are TGTGCCAGCAAACAGGCGGCGGGGCGGGTAACAGATACGCAGTATTTT. Protein sequence: CASKQAAGRVTDTQYF. The chain joins TRBV2 to TRBJ2-3; a weak D match, TRBD2 (6 bases). The germline gives CDR1 SNHLY, CDR2 FYNNEI. This CDR3 is 16 amino acids long. Trimming removed 7 bases from V and 3 bases from J, with 20 bases in between.

V usage is TRBV5-1 and J usage is TRBJ1-1; 10 positions match TRBD1. V lost 4 bases, J lost 1 base, and 4 bases stayed unmatched. The CDR3 covers 15 residues. CDR1 and CDR2 from the germline V gene are SGHRS and YFSETQ. The CDR3 region has the DNA TGCGCCAGCAGCCCAGACAGGGGGCCGAACACTGAAGCTTTCTTT. This gives the protein CASSPDRGPNTEAFF.

The chain recombines TRBV10-3 with TRBJ2-5; 12 bases agree with TRBD2. Unmatched junction bases numbered 12, after V lost 6 bases and J lost 4 bases. The CDR3 covers 17 residues. Germline CDR1 reads ENHRY; CDR2 reads SYGVKD. CDR3 nucleotides: TGTGCCATCAGGGGGGGTGGACTAGCGGGATCGGGAGAGACCCAGTACTTC. It encodes CAIRGGGLAGSGETQYF.

The rearrangement joins TRBV14 to TRBJ1-1; D is uncertain. The CDR3 is made up of 13 amino acids. V shed 3 bases and J shed 9 bases, with 14 bases lying between them. CDR1 and CDR2 from the germline V gene are SGHDN and FVKESK. CDR3 residues: CASSHSSLTQAFF. As DNA, the CDR3 is TGTGCCAGCAGCCATTCGTCCCTAACCCAAGCTTTCTTT.

The chain employs TRBV7-2 and TRBJ1-1, with TRBD1 matching over 11 bases. Trimming at V came to 2 bases and at J to 6 bases, leaving 5 bases not matched to a gene. Germline CDR1 and CDR2: SGHTA and FQGNSA. The CDR3 length is 15 residues. The DNA for the CDR3 is TGTGCCAGCAGCTTACTCCCGGGACAGGGGGCTGAAGCTTTCTTT. This encodes CASSLLPGQGAEAFF. The full variable domain, rest sourced from reference TRBV7-2 and TRBJ1-1, is GAGVSQSPSNKVTEKGKDVELRCDPISGHTALYWYRQSLGQGLEFLIYFQGNSAPDKSGLPSDRFSAERTGGSVSTLTIQRTQQEDSAVYLCASSLLPGQGAEAFFGQGTRLTVV.